This TCR beta chain was captured by sequencing in a study of spatial heterogeneity in lung cancer (dated by TCRdb to the late 2010s). General notes on the study: Beta-chain transcripts were consistently detected in greater numbers than alpha-chain transcripts, which likely reflects a higher abundance of beta-chain transcripts. TCR alpha and beta repertoires were quantitatively compared across multiple tumor regions, matched nontumor lung and blood in non-small cell lung cancer. Nonsynonymous mutation counts, determined by whole-exome sequencing of tumor tissue, were related to TCR repertoire features. In the raw uncorrected reads, each unique combination of TCR and UMI appeared more than ten times on average. Both alpha and beta chains were TCR-sequenced in a few hundred tumor regions, fewer than 80 matched nontumor lung samples and around 50 PBMC samples obtained at surgery. Broad study findings and their caveats: Additional single-cell paired TCR alpha and beta sequencing was considered necessary to confirm, at a functional level, the hypothesis that regional TCRs recognize regional mutations.

The receptor library was made with 5' RACE. TCRdb records NextSeq 500 as the sequencer. The TCR library protocol attached a unique molecular identifier to each TCR cDNA molecule to allow correction of PCR and sequencing errors. The paper's data handling went like this. Decombinator tools were used for TCR identification, UMI-based error correction and CDR3 extraction. TCRs above a frequency of 2 per 1,000, corresponding to the top 1% of the tumor frequency distribution, were defined as expanded. Rényi diversity was computed with the R vegan package after subsampling each repertoire 100 times to 5,000 TCRs. CDR3 similarity networks were built from amino acid triplet string-kernel similarity, with CDR3s being connected when pairwise similarity was above 0.82. TCRdb reanalyzed the raw reads on its own, using fastp at Q25 for trimming and MiXCR for clone calling, and kept in-frame beta chains. For every CDR3 protein sequence, its rows merge into one entry that carries the most common genes and DNA. These V and J calls rely on TCRdb rather than the paper's analysis. This sample comprises approximately 11,000 distinct CDR3 sequences, roughly 4% of them detected only once. The ten largest clones add up to approximately 8% of the sample.

The CDR3 numbers 13 residues from cysteine through phenylalanine. Just CDR3 DNA is preserved here, 39 bases in frame from base 1. Cut back by 7 bases and 0 bases, the V and J ends lie 6 bases apart. In the germline V gene, CDR1 corresponds to MDHEN and CDR2 to SYDVKM. This clonotype has a count of ten or more. Its recognized antigen is unknown. The record has no base qualities; no much larger clone is one base away. Because the library targeted alpha chains, this beta chain is an off-target read whose size means little. Sample time point, as interpreted from the label and publication: sample taken at primary tumor resection. For TCR sequencing, whole RNA was extracted from tumor and nontumor lung tissue, or from cryopreserved PBMC samples, and no cell sorting was done. Samples were obtained from 72 patients with early-stage, untreated non-small cell lung cancer from the lung TRACERx cohort. A patient was chosen for TCR sequencing only when enough RNA was available from at least two tumor regions. A lung pathologist reviewed the tumor and adjacent nontumor lung specimens before the specimens were selected.

The source is a male donor with early-stage non-small cell lung cancer. The input for sequencing was normal lung tissue next to the tumor, taken at surgery. The chain is made from TRBV28 and TRBJ2-2; the D segment cannot be called with confidence. The DNA sequence is TGTGCCAGCATGTGGTCGAACACCGGGGAGCTGTTTTTT. This gives the protein CASMWSNTGELFF.